Below are 4 T cell receptor beta chains sequenced from a single sample in a study of T cells in tuberculosis. Only in-frame clones appear in the TCRdb table, and some are missing; sequencing was by immunoSEQ multiplex PCR. The table has some 30,000 clones, roughly 92% seen once. Material: PBMCs. Every receptor here comes from a donor aged 10 to 29 with latent tuberculosis or without tuberculosis infection. Some clones in this sample may be carry-over from other donors' samples.

This chain links TRBV5-1 with TRBJ2-7; 7 bases are a match to TRBD1. Germline CDR1 SGHRS, CDR2 YFSETQ. The V gene end was trimmed by 4 bases and the J gene end by 7 bases; junction bases not matched to a gene: 11. This CDR3 region has 14 residues. CDR3 bases: TGCGCCAGCAGCGTAGGACAGGCGCTTATGGAGCAGTACTTC. Translated: CASSVGQALMEQYF.

This chain joins TRBV7-6 and TRBJ2-1; no definite D call. This CDR3 contains 11 residues. Trimming removed 3 bases at V and 5 bases at J, with 2 bases between. The germline V gene encodes CDR1 SGHVS and CDR2 FNYEAQ. The CDR3 DNA is TGTGCCAGCAGCTTCGACAATGAGCAGTTCTTC. Translated, it gives CASSFDNEQFF.

The chain recombines TRBV10-3 with TRBJ1-5; 12 bases fit TRBD1. The germline V gene encodes CDR1 ENHRY and CDR2 SYGVKD. The CDR3 is 14 amino acids. Unmatched junction bases numbered 6, after V lost 6 bases and J lost 9 bases. CDR3 sequence: CAISRDRGHRPQHF. For the CDR3, the DNA is TGTGCCATCAGCCGGGACAGGGGGCATAGGCCCCAGCATTTT.

J is TRBJ2-1 and V is TRBV2, with D possibly matching TRBD1 (6 bases). Germline V gives CDR1 SNHLY, CDR2 FYNNEI. V was trimmed by 6 bases and J by 2 bases, leaving 23 bases between them. This CDR3 spans 18 amino acids. CDR3 amino acids: CASSRAPGTLPTYNEQFF. Here the CDR3 DNA reads TGTGCCAGCAGCCGAGCCCCTGGGACACTTCCAACCTACAATGAGCAGTTCTTC. The variable domain in full, completed from reference TRBV2 and TRBJ2-1, reads EPEVTQTPSHQVTQMGQEVILRCVPISNHLYFYWYRQILGQKVEFLVSFYNNEISEKSEIFDDQFSVERPDGSNFTLKIRSTKLEDSAMYFCASSRAPGTLPTYNEQFFGPGTRLTVL.